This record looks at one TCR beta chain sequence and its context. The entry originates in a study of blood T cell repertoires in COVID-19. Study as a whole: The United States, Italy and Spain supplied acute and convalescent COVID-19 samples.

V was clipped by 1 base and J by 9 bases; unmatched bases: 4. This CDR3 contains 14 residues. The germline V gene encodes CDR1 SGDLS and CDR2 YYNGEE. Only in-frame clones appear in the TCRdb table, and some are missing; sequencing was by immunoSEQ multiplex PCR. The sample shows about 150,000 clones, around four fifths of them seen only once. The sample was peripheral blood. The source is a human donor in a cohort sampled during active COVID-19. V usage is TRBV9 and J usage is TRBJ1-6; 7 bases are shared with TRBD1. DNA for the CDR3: TGTGCCAGCAGCGTACAGGGGGGAGGTTCACCCCTCCACTTT. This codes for CASSVQGGGSPLHF.